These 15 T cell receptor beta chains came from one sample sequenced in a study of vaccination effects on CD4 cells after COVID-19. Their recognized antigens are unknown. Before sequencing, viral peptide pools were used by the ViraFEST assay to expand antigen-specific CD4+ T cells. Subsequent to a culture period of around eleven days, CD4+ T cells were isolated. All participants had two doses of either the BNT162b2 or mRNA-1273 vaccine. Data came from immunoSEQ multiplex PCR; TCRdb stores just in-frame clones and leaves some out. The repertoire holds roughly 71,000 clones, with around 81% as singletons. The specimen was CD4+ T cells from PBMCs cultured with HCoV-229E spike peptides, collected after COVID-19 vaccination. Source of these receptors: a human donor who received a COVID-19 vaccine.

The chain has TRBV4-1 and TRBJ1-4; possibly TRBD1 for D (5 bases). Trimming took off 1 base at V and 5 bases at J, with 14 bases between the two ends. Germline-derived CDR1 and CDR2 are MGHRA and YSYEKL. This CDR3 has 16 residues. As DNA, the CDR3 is TGCGCCAGCAGCCAAGCTCTGGGGGGTTCCAATGAAAAACTGTTTTTT. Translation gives CASSQALGGSNEKLFF.

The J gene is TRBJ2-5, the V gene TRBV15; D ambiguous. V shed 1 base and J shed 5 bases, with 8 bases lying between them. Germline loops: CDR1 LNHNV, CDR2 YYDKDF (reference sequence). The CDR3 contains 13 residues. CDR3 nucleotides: TGTGCCACCAGCAGAGCGTTCCTGGAGACCCAGTACTTC. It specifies CATSRAFLETQYF.

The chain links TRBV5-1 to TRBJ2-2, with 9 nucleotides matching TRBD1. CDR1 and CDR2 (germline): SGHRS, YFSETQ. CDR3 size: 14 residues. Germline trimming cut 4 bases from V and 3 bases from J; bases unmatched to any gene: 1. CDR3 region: CASSRTGDTGELFF. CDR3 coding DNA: TGCGCCAGCAGCCGGACAGGGGACACCGGGGAGCTGTTTTTT.

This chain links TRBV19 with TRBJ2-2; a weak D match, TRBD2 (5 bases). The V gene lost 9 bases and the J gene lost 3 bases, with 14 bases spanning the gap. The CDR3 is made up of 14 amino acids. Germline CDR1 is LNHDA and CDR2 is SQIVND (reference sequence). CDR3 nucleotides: TGTGCCAGCCGACGGGAAAGGGACACCGGGGAGCTGTTTTTT. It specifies CASRRERDTGELFF. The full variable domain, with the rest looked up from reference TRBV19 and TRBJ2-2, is DGGITQSPKYLFRKEGQNVTLSCEQNLNHDAMYWYRQDPGQGLRLIYYSQIVNDFQKGDIAEGYSVSREKKESFPLTVTSAQKNPTAFYLCASRRERDTGELFFGEGSRLTVL.

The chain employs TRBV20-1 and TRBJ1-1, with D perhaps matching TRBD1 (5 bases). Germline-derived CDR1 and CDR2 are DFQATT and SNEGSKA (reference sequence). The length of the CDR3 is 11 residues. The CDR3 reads CRGGTNTEAFF. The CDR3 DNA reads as TGCAGGGGGGGGACGAACACTGAAGCTTTCTTT.

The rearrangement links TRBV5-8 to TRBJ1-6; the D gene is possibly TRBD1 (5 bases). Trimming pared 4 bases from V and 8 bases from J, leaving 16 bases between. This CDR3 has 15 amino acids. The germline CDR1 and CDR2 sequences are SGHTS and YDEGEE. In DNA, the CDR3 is TGTGCCAGCAGCCTCCCAGGGACCTGGGATTCACCCCTCCACTTT. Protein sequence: CASSLPGTWDSPLHF.

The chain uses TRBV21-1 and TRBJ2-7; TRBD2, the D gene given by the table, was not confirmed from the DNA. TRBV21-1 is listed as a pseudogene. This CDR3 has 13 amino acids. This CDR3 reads CASSNPSRGEQYV. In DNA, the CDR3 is TGTGCCAGCAGCAACCCTTCCCGAGGCGAGCAGTACGTC.

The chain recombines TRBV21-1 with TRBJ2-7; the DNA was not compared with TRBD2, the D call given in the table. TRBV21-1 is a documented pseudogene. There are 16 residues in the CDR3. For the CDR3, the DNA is TGTGCCAGCAGCAAAAAAGGCATAACGGGGACCTACGAGCAGTACGTC. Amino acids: CASSKKGITGTYEQYV.

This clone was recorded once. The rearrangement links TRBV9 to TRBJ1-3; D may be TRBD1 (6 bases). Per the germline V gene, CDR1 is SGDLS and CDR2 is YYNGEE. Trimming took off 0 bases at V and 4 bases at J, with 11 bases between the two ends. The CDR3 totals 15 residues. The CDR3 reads CASSVEGVIGNTIYF. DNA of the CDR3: TGTGCCAGCAGCGTAGAGGGGGTAATAGGAAACACCATATATTTT. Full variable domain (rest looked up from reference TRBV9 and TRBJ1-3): DSGVTQTPKHLITATGQRVTLRCSPRSGDLSVYWYQQSLDQGLQFLIQYYNGEERAKGNILERFSAQQFPDLHSELNLSSLELGDSALYFCASSVEGVIGNTIYFGEGSWLTVV.

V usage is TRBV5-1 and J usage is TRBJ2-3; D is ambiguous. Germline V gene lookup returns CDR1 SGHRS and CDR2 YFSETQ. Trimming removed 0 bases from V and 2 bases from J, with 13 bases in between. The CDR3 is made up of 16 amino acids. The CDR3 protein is CASSLGTPDLTDTQYF. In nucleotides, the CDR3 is TGCGCCAGCAGCTTGGGCACCCCAGACCTCACAGATACGCAGTATTTT.

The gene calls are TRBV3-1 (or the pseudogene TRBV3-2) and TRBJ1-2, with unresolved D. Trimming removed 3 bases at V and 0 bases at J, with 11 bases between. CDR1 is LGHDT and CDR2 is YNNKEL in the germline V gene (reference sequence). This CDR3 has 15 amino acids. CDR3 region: CASSQRQGANYGYTF. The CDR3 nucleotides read TGTGCCAGCAGCCAGAGGCAAGGAGCTAACTATGGCTACACCTTC.

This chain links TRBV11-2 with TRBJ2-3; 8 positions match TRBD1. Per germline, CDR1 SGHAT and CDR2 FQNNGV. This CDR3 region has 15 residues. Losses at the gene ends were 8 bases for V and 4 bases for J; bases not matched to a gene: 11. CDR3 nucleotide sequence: TGTGCCAGCCTAACCCAGGGGGCGATCGCAGATACGCAGTATTTT. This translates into CASLTQGAIADTQYF.

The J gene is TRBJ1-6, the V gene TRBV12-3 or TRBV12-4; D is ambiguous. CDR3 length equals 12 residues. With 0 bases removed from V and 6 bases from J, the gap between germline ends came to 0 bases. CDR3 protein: CASSLANSPLHF. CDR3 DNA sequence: TGTGCCAGCAGTTTAGCTAATTCACCCCTCCACTTT.

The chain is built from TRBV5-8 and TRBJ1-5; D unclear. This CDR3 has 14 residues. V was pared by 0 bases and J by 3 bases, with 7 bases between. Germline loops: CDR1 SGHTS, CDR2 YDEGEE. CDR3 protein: CASSLGSFNQPQHF. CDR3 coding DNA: TGTGCCAGCAGCTTGGGCAGTTTCAATCAGCCCCAGCATTTT.

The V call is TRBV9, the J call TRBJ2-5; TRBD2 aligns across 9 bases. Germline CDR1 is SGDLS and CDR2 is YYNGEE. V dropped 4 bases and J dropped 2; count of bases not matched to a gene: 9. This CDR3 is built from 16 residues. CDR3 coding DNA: TGTGCCAGCAGCTCATTACCTCTAGCGGGGCAAGAGACCCAGTACTTC. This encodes CASSSLPLAGQETQYF.